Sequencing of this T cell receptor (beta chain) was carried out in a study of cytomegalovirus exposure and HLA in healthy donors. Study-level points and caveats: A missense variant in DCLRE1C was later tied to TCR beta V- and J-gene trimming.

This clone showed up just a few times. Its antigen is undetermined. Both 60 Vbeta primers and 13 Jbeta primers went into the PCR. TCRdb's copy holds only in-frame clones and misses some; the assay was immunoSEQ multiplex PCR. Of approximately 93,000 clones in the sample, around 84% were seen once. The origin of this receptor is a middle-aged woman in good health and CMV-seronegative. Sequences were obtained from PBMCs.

In DNA form, the CDR3 reads TGTGCCAGCAGTCACCGGGACAGGGTCAACGAGCAGTACTTC. It codes for CASSHRDRVNEQYF. The V and J genes are TRBV6-1 and TRBJ2-7; TRBD1 matches at 9 bases. Losses at the gene ends were 5 bases for V and 5 bases for J; bases not matched to a gene: 7. CDR1 is MNHNS, CDR2 SASEGT, per germline. This CDR3 has 14 amino acids.